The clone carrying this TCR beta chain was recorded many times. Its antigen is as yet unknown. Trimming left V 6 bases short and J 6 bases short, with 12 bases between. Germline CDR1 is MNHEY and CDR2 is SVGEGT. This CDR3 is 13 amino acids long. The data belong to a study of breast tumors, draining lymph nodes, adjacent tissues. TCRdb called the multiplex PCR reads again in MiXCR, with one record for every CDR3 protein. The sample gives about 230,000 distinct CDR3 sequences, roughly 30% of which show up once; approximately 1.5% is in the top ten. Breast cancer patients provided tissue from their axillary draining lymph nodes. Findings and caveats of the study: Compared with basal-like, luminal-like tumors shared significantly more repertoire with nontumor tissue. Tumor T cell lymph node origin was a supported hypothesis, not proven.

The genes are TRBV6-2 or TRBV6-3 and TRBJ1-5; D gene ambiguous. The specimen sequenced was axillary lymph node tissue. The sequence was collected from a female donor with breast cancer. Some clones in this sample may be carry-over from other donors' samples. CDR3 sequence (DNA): TGTGCCAGCAGCCTACGTAAGCCTCAGCCCCAGCATTTT. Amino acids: CASSLRKPQPQHF.